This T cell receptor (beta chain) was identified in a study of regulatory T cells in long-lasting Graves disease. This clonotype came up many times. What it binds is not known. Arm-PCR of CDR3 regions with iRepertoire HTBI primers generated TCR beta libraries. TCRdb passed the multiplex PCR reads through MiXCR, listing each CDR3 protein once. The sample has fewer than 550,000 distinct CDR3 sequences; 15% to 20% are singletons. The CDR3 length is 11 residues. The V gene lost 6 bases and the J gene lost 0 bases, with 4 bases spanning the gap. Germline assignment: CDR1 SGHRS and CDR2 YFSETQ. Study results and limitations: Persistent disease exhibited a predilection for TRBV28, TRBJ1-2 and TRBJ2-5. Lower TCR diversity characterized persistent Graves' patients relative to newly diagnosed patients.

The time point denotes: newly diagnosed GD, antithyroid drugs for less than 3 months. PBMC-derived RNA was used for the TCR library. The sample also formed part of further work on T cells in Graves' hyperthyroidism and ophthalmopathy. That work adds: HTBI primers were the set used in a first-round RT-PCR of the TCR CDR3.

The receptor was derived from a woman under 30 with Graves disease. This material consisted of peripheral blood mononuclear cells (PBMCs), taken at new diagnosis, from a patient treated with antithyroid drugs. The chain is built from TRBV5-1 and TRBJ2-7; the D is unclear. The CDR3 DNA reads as TGCGCCAGCAAGAGCTCCTACGAGCAGTACTTC. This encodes CASKSSYEQYF. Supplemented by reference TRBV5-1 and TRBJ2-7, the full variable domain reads KAGVTQTPRYLIKTRGQQVTLSCSPISGHRSVSWYQQTPGQGLQFLFEYFSETQRNKGNFPGRFSGRQFSNSRSEMNVSTLELGDSALYLCASKSSYEQYFGPGTRLTVT.